The rows below give T cell receptor beta chains drawn from one sample of a study of T cells in Graves' hyperthyroidism and ophthalmopathy. One entry per CDR3 protein results from TCRdb running MiXCR on the multiplex PCR reads. In the table there are some 300,000 distinct CDR3 sequences, roughly an eighth of which are singletons. Sample: blood. The source of these receptors is a woman aged 40 to 49 with Graves' hyperthyroidism. CDR3s include the opening cysteine and the closing phenylalanine or tryptophan. The order of the fields is D gene, J gene, clone size, V gene, CDR3 DNA, CDR3 protein. D genes are given only for firm matches. Expanded clones are given a class, and other clones once, few, many or no size at all.

D gene: NA
J gene: TRBJ1-2
clone size: NA
V gene: TRBV20-1
CDR3 DNA: TGCAGTGCTGGGACACGGCAGGGCTACACCTTC
CDR3 protein: CSAGTRQGYTF

D gene: NA
J gene: TRBJ2-3
clone size: many
V gene: TRBV6-5
CDR3 DNA: TGTGCCAGCAGTTACTCGCAGGGGTTCACAGATACGCAGTATTTT
CDR3 protein: CASSYSQGFTDTQYF

D gene: TRBD2
J gene: TRBJ2-7
clone size: many
V gene: TRBV29-1
CDR3 DNA: TGCAGCGTTACCCCGACGGCGGGAGGAAGGGAGCAGTACTTC
CDR3 protein: CSVTPTAGGREQYF

D gene: TRBD2
J gene: TRBJ2-7
clone size: NA
V gene: TRBV29-1
CDR3 DNA: TGCAGCGTTGCAGCGGGAGGGCCCAAGCAGTACTTC
CDR3 protein: CSVAAGGPKQYF

D gene: NA
J gene: TRBJ2-1
clone size: many
V gene: TRBV7-2
CDR3 DNA: TGTGCCAGCAGCTTAGGGACCTACAATGAGCAGTTCTTC
CDR3 protein: CASSLGTYNEQFF

D gene: NA
J gene: TRBJ2-3
clone size: many
V gene: TRBV11-2
CDR3 DNA: TGTGCCAGCAGCTTGGGGGCAAACACAGATACGCAGTATTTT
CDR3 protein: CASSLGANTDTQYF

D gene: NA
J gene: TRBJ2-7
clone size: many
V gene: TRBV20-1
CDR3 DNA: TGCAGTGCAAGACCCGTAACTAGAATGGACGAGCAGTACTTC
CDR3 protein: CSARPVTRMDEQYF

D gene: TRBD1
J gene: TRBJ1-2
clone size: many
V gene: TRBV4-1
CDR3 DNA: TGCGCCAGCAGCCAAGATGACAGGGGAGACTATGGCTACACCTTC
CDR3 protein: CASSQDDRGDYGYTF

D gene: NA
J gene: TRBJ1-1
clone size: many
V gene: TRBV12-3/TRBV12-4
CDR3 DNA: TGTGCCAGCAGCCTGGGACACATGAACACTGAAGCTTTCTTT
CDR3 protein: CASSLGHMNTEAFF

D gene: NA
J gene: TRBJ1-1
clone size: many
V gene: TRBV6-1
CDR3 DNA: TGTGCCAGCAGTGAAACACGTTTGGGAATTGAAGCTTTCTTT
CDR3 protein: CASSETRLGIEAFF

D gene: NA
J gene: TRBJ2-5
clone size: many
V gene: TRBV28
CDR3 DNA: TGTGCCAGCAGCCAGCGAGGGAGCCGTCGCGAGACCCAGTACTTC
CDR3 protein: CASSQRGSRRETQYF

D gene: NA
J gene: TRBJ2-7
clone size: NA
V gene: TRBV20-1
CDR3 DNA: TGCAGTGCTAGAGAGGGGCAGGGACTTTCCTACGAGCAGTACTTC
CDR3 protein: CSAREGQGLSYEQYF

D gene: NA
J gene: TRBJ2-1
clone size: many
V gene: TRBV5-1
CDR3 DNA: TGCGCCAGCAGCTTACACGACGGAGACAATGAGCAGTTCTTC
CDR3 protein: CASSLHDGDNEQFF

D gene: TRBD1
J gene: TRBJ2-7
clone size: many
V gene: TRBV5-5
CDR3 DNA: TGTGCCAGCAGCACCCGGACAGGGGCAGGCGAGCAGTACTTC
CDR3 protein: CASSTRTGAGEQYF

D gene: TRBD2
J gene: TRBJ2-5
clone size: NA
V gene: TRBV12-3/TRBV12-4
CDR3 DNA: TGTGCCAGCAGGGTAGCGGGACAAGAGACCCAGTACTTC
CDR3 protein: CASRVAGQETQYF

D gene: NA
J gene: TRBJ2-2
clone size: many
V gene: TRBV7-9
CDR3 DNA: TGTGCCAGCAGCGCCCGACAGGAGAACACCGGGGAGCTGTTTTTT
CDR3 protein: CASSARQENTGELFF

D gene: TRBD1
J gene: TRBJ1-6
clone size: many
V gene: TRBV2
CDR3 DNA: TGTGCCAGCCACGAGGACAGGGATAATTCACCCCTCCACTTT
CDR3 protein: CASHEDRDNSPLHF

D gene: NA
J gene: TRBJ2-1
clone size: many
V gene: TRBV2
CDR3 DNA: TGTGCCAGCAGTTCCCGGTTGGTCCACGGCTCCTACAATGAGCAGTTCTTC
CDR3 protein: CASSSRLVHGSYNEQFF

D gene: NA
J gene: TRBJ1-1
clone size: many
V gene: TRBV6-1
CDR3 DNA: TGTGCCGCAAGGGGGGCTGCGATGAACACTGAAGCTTTCTTT
CDR3 protein: CAARGAAMNTEAFF

D gene: NA
J gene: TRBJ2-7
clone size: many
V gene: TRBV28
CDR3 DNA: TGTGCCAGCAGTTTACAGTCACTCAATTACGAGCAGTACTTC
CDR3 protein: CASSLQSLNYEQYF

D gene: NA
J gene: TRBJ1-6
clone size: many
V gene: TRBV2
CDR3 DNA: TGTGCCAGCACCGGGGGTCATTCACCCCTCCACTTT
CDR3 protein: CASTGGHSPLHF

D gene: NA
J gene: TRBJ1-4
clone size: many
V gene: TRBV6-1
CDR3 DNA: TGTGCCAGCAGCTCCGACAGGATCGCGGGAAAACTGTTTTTT
CDR3 protein: CASSSDRIAGKLFF

D gene: NA
J gene: TRBJ1-2
clone size: NA
V gene: TRBV4-2
CDR3 DNA: TGTGCCAGCAGCCAAGATAGTCACTGTGGCTACACCTTC
CDR3 protein: CASSQDSHCGYTF

D gene: TRBD1
J gene: TRBJ2-2
clone size: few
V gene: TRBV6-1
CDR3 DNA: TGTGCCAGCAGCGGACAGGGGGCGCTTAGTCTCACCGGGGAGCTGTTTTTT
CDR3 protein: CASSGQGALSLTGELFF

D gene: NA
J gene: TRBJ2-7
clone size: many
V gene: TRBV11-2
CDR3 DNA: TGTGCCAGCAGCTTAGTGGGGGGGGCCCCGGTGGTCTACGAGCAGTACTTC
CDR3 protein: CASSLVGGAPVVYEQYF

D gene: NA
J gene: TRBJ2-1
clone size: many
V gene: TRBV6-1
CDR3 DNA: TGTGCCAGCAGTGGGTCGCGGGACAATGAGCAGTTCTTC
CDR3 protein: CASSGSRDNEQFF

D gene: NA
J gene: TRBJ1-3
clone size: few
V gene: TRBV2
CDR3 DNA: TGTGCCAGCAGTGAACGGCCTGGGTCTGGAAACACCATATATTTT
CDR3 protein: CASSERPGSGNTIYF

D gene: NA
J gene: TRBJ2-7
clone size: few
V gene: TRBV6-2/TRBV6-3
CDR3 DNA: TGTGCCAGCATGCTTCTGGGCGAGCAGTACTTC
CDR3 protein: CASMLLGEQYF

D gene: NA
J gene: TRBJ2-3
clone size: many
V gene: TRBV7-9
CDR3 DNA: TGTGCCAAAGGCACAGATACGCAGTATTTT
CDR3 protein: CAKGTDTQYF

D gene: NA
J gene: TRBJ2-7
clone size: many
V gene: TRBV28
CDR3 DNA: TGTGCCAGTGATACAGGGTCCTACGAGCAGTACTTC
CDR3 protein: CASDTGSYEQYF

D gene: NA
J gene: TRBJ1-2
clone size: many
V gene: TRBV2
CDR3 DNA: TGTGCCAGCAGTGAAGCCGGAGGTGGCTACACCTTC
CDR3 protein: CASSEAGGGYTF

D gene: NA
J gene: TRBJ1-2
clone size: many
V gene: TRBV6-1
CDR3 DNA: TGTGCAAGCGGGGAGGTCTTCTATGGCTACACCTTC
CDR3 protein: CASGEVFYGYTF

D gene: TRBD1
J gene: TRBJ1-4
clone size: many
V gene: TRBV2
CDR3 DNA: TGTGCCAGCAGCAGTGTCGGCCGGGACAGTAATGAAAAACTGTTTTTT
CDR3 protein: CASSSVGRDSNEKLFF

D gene: NA
J gene: TRBJ1-2
clone size: many
V gene: TRBV3-1
CDR3 DNA: TGTGCCAGCAGCCAATTTAACCTACCGACGAAAAGCGTCAACTATGGCTACACCTTC
CDR3 protein: CASSQFNLPTKSVNYGYTF

D gene: NA
J gene: TRBJ1-5
clone size: many
V gene: TRBV7-2
CDR3 DNA: TGTGCCAGCAGTCTGGCGGGGCAGCCCCAGCATTTT
CDR3 protein: CASSLAGQPQHF

D gene: NA
J gene: TRBJ2-2
clone size: few
V gene: TRBV27
CDR3 DNA: TGTGCCAGCTGGACGTCGAACACCGGGGAGCTGTTTTTT
CDR3 protein: CASWTSNTGELFF

D gene: TRBD2
J gene: TRBJ2-7
clone size: many
V gene: TRBV10-3
CDR3 DNA: TGTGCCATCAGTGAGTCGAGGGCCCTGAGCGGGAGCGGCAACGAGCAGTACTTC
CDR3 protein: CAISESRALSGSGNEQYF

D gene: NA
J gene: TRBJ1-1
clone size: many
V gene: TRBV5-1
CDR3 DNA: TGCGCCAGCAGACATGTTGCAGGGTACGGCGACACTGAAGCTTTCTTT
CDR3 protein: CASRHVAGYGDTEAFF

D gene: NA
J gene: TRBJ2-2
clone size: many
V gene: TRBV6-1
CDR3 DNA: TGTGCCAGCAGTACCGGGAGAAACACCGGGGAGCTGTTTTTT
CDR3 protein: CASSTGRNTGELFF

D gene: TRBD2
J gene: TRBJ2-3
clone size: NA
V gene: TRBV6-1
CDR3 DNA: TGTGCCAGCAGAGGACTAGCGGGAGTGGCTACGCAGTATTTT
CDR3 protein: CASRGLAGVATQYF

D gene: NA
J gene: TRBJ2-3
clone size: many
V gene: TRBV7-9
CDR3 DNA: TGTGCCAGCAGACCCAGTGGAGACACAGATACGCAGTATTTT
CDR3 protein: CASRPSGDTDTQYF

D gene: NA
J gene: TRBJ2-7
clone size: NA
V gene: TRBV5-1
CDR3 DNA: TGCGGCAGCAGGAGGGAGGTAGTCTACGAGCAGTACTTC
CDR3 protein: CGSRREVVYEQYF

D gene: TRBD1
J gene: TRBJ2-7
clone size: few
V gene: TRBV9
CDR3 DNA: TGTGCCAGCAGCGCCTTCGGGACAGGGCCCTACGAGCAGTACTTC
CDR3 protein: CASSAFGTGPYEQYF

D gene: NA
J gene: TRBJ1-1
clone size: many
V gene: TRBV28
CDR3 DNA: TGTGCCAGCAACCCGGTGCAGTCGAACACTGAAGCTTTCTTT
CDR3 protein: CASNPVQSNTEAFF

D gene: NA
J gene: TRBJ2-1
clone size: many
V gene: TRBV11-2
CDR3 DNA: TGTGCCAGCAGCTTATACGTGGATAATGAGCAGTTCTTC
CDR3 protein: CASSLYVDNEQFF

D gene: NA
J gene: TRBJ2-3
clone size: many
V gene: TRBV11-3
CDR3 DNA: TGTGCCAGCAGCTTAGATTCTCTAGCTGTGCCAGATACGCAGTATTTT
CDR3 protein: CASSLDSLAVPDTQYF

D gene: TRBD1
J gene: TRBJ1-4
clone size: few
V gene: TRBV28
CDR3 DNA: TGTGCCAGCAGTTCCCCGGGACAGGGGAAAGAAAAACTGTTTTTT
CDR3 protein: CASSSPGQGKEKLFF

D gene: NA
J gene: TRBJ1-1
clone size: many
V gene: TRBV12-5
CDR3 DNA: TGTGCTAGTGGTTTGGTACTGGGTGGGAACACTGAAGCTTTCTTT
CDR3 protein: CASGLVLGGNTEAFF

D gene: TRBD2
J gene: TRBJ2-3
clone size: many
V gene: TRBV6-2/TRBV6-3
CDR3 DNA: TGTGCCAGCAGTTACTTCGCGACTAGCGGGAGAACAGATACGCAGTATTTT
CDR3 protein: CASSYFATSGRTDTQYF

D gene: TRBD1
J gene: TRBJ2-1
clone size: NA
V gene: TRBV11-3
CDR3 DNA: TGTGCCAGCATGTGGGACAGTGACAATGAGCAGTTCTTC
CDR3 protein: CASMWDSDNEQFF

D gene: TRBD2
J gene: TRBJ2-5
clone size: few
V gene: TRBV27
CDR3 DNA: TGTGCCAGCAGTCCTGGGACTAGCGGAAGAGAGACCCAGTACTTC
CDR3 protein: CASSPGTSGRETQYF